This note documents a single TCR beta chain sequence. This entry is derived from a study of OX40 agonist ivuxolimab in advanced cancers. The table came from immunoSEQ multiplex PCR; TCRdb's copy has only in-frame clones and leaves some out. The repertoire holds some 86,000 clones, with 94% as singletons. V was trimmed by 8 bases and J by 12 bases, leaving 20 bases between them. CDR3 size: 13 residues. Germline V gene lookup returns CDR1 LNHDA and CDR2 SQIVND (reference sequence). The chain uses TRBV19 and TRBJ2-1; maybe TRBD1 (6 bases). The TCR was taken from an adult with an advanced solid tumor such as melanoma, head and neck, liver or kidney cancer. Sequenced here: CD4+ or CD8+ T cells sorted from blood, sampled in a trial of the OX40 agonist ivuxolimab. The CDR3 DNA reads TGTGCCAGTGGGTGGCCATCAGGGGCTGGGCAGTTCTTC. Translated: CASGWPSGAGQFF.